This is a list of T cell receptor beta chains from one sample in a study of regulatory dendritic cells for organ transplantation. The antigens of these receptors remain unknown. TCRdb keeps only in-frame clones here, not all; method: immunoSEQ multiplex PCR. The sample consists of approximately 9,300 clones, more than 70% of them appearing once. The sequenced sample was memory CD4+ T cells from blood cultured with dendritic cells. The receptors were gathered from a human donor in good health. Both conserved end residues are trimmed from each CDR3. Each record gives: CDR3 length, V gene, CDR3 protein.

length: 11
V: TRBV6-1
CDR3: ASRGLSNQPQH

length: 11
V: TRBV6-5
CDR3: ASSRQGSGGYT

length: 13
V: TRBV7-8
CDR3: ASSIGTSDSYEQY

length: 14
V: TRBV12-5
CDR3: ASGARGTSGPYEQY

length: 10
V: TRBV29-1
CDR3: SVETANYGYT

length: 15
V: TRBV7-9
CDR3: ASSPKTSGWGGETQY

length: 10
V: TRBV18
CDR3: ASSPDRTRRF

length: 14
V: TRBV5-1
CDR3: ASNLGGRAISYEQY

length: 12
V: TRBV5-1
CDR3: ASSLGDEYNEQF

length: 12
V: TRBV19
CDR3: ASTTGQGGQPQH

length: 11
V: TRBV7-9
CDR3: ASSLIVTGELF

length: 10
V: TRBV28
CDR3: ASSGNNYGYT

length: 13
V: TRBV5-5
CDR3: ASSLDPGPNEKLF

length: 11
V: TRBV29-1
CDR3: SARLAGMDEQF

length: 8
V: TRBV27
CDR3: ARTPYEQY

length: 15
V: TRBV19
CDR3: ASSIRQGSTSGNTIY

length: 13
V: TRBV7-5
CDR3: ASSSQGLRQETQY

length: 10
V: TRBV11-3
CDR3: ASSSTEETQY

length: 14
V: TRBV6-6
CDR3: ASSYKYAGTNYGYT

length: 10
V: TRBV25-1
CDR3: ASSEQNTEAF

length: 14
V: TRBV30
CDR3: AWTPERGLYTDTQY

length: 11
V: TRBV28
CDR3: ASRAQGDYGYT